These 8 T cell receptor beta chains came from one sample sequenced in a study of blood T cell repertoires in COVID-19 (dated by TCRdb to the early 2020s). Libraries were made using the immunoSEQ multiplex PCR assay. Not all clones reach the TCRdb copy of this immuneACCESS table, which keeps in-frame sequences only. Checked studies attribute under half of the gap to unresolved V genes and leave the rest unexplained. The sample table records 250,000 to 350,000 clones; around 90% of these occur just once. Approximately 4.5% of the sample comes from the top ten. The source material was PBMCs or T cells enriched from blood (not recorded which). The receptors were gathered from a woman between 18 and 29 years old with acute COVID-19.

The rearrangement joins TRBV29-1 to TRBJ1-2; no firm D call. The V gene's germline CDR1 is SQVTM and CDR2 ANQGSEA. The CDR3 runs to 14 residues. V lost 5 bases and J lost 0, with 13 bases in between. CDR3 DNA: TGCAGCGTTCCTATGAGTCCGGCTAACTATGGCTACACCTTC. Translated: CSVPMSPANYGYTF.

The CDR3 loop reads CASTGQPNTEAFF. CDR3 nucleotide sequence: TGTGCCAGCACCGGACAGCCGAACACTGAAGCTTTCTTT. The rearrangement links TRBV7-9 to TRBJ1-1; D possibly corresponds to TRBD1 (6 bases). Germline CDR1 SEHNR, CDR2 FQNEAQ (reference sequence). The V gene lost 7 bases and the J gene lost 1 base, with 10 bases spanning the gap. CDR3 length equals 13 residues. Combining the CDR3 with reference TRBV7-9 and TRBJ1-1 gives the whole variable domain DTGVSQNPRHKITKRGQNVTFRCDPISEHNRLYWYRQTLGQGPEFLTYFQNEAQLEKSRLLSDRFSAERPKGSFSTLEIQRTEQGDSAMYLCASTGQPNTEAFFGQGTRLTVV.

The V call is TRBV12-3 or TRBV12-4, the J call TRBJ2-7; perhaps TRBD1 as D (6 bases). The CDR3 runs to 12 residues. Trimming removed 5 bases at V and 3 bases at J, with 8 bases between. CDR3 in DNA: TGTGCCAGCAGTCCAGGGGTCTACGAGCAGTACTTC. It is translated as CASSPGVYEQYF.

Note on this clone: Additional DNA sequences in this sample encode the identical CDR3. This rearrangement joins TRBV7-9 to TRBJ2-7; 9 nucleotides line up with TRBD2. CDR1 and CDR2 (germline): SEHNR, FQNEAQ (reference sequence). CDR3 length: 14 amino acids. Unmatched junction bases numbered 1, after V lost 0 bases and J lost 4 bases. The CDR3 loop reads CASSLAAGGYEQYF. In DNA form, the CDR3 reads TGTGCCAGCAGCTTAGCAGCGGGAGGTTACGAGCAGTACTTC.

The V and J genes are TRBV2 and TRBJ1-5, with a tentative D call TRBD1 (5 bases). V shed 8 bases and J shed 2 bases, with 19 bases lying between them. Germline CDR1 and CDR2: SNHLY and FYNNEI. The CDR3 extends over 16 amino acids. This CDR3 is CASRDLGRGGNQPQHF. CDR3 in DNA: TGTGCCAGCCGGGACCTAGGGCGGGGCGGCAATCAGCCCCAGCATTTT.

The rearrangement joins TRBV10-3 to TRBJ1-1; 9 nucleotides agree with TRBD1. V trimming: 6 bases; J trimming: 3 bases; junction bases outside the gene matches: 8. The CDR3 contains 15 residues. CDR1 is ENHRY, CDR2 SYGVKD, per germline. In DNA form, the CDR3 reads TGTGCCATCAGCTCACAGGGGGCGAAGGACACTGAAGCTTTCTTT. It codes for CAISSQGAKDTEAFF.

The gene calls are TRBV7-9 and TRBJ1-2; 9 bases match TRBD1. This CDR3 is built from 15 residues. Trimming at V came to 5 bases and at J to 7 bases, leaving 11 bases not matched to a gene. Per the germline V gene, CDR1 is SEHNR and CDR2 is FQNEAQ (reference sequence). CDR3 sequence (DNA): TGTGCCAGCAGCAGCACGGACAGGGGCAGGGGTGGCTACACCTTC. It translates to CASSSTDRGRGGYTF. The complete variable domain, with remaining parts taken from reference TRBV7-9 and TRBJ1-2, reads DTGVSQNPRHKITKRGQNVTFRCDPISEHNRLYWYRQTLGQGPEFLTYFQNEAQLEKSRLLSDRFSAERPKGSFSTLEIQRTEQGDSAMYLCASSSTDRGRGGYTFGSGTRLTVV.

The V and J genes are TRBV28 and TRBJ1-2; 9 bases line up with TRBD1. J lost 4 bases, V lost 7 bases, and 4 bases had no gene match. From germline, CDR1 is MDHEN and CDR2 SYDVKM. The CDR3 has 13 amino acids. The chain's CDR3 is CASIPGQGYGYTF. CDR3 in DNA: TGTGCCAGCATTCCGGGACAGGGCTATGGCTACACCTTC.